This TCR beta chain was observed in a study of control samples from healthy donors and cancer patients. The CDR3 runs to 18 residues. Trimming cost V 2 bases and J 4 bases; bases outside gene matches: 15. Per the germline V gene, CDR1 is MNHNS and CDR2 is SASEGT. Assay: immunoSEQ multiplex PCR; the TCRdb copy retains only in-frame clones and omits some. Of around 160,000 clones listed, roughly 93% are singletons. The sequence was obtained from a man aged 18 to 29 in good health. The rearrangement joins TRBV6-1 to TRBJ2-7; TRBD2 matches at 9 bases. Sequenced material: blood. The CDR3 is CASSEILGGAGGKYEQYF. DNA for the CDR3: TGTGCCAGCAGTGAAATTTTAGGAGGCGCGGGAGGGAAGTACGAGCAGTACTTC.